These 19 T cell receptor beta chains were all obtained from the same sample, sequenced in a study of cytomegalovirus exposure and HLA in healthy donors. The primer mix had 60 Vbeta and 13 Jbeta primers. Repertoires were generated with immunoSEQ multiplex PCR, while TCRdb's copy carries only in-frame clones and drops some. Seen here are some 180,000 clones, roughly 77% observed once, and the top ten hold less than 2.5%. The specimen sequenced was PBMCs. Source of these receptors: a woman aged 25 to 39 in good health and CMV-seropositive.

This clone was recorded only once. The V call is TRBV30, the J call TRBJ1-6; 7 positions match TRBD1. V gave up 3 bases and J gave up 10 bases; unmatched junction bases: 6. Germline loops: CDR1 GTSNPN, CDR2 SVGIG (reference sequence). This CDR3 is built from 13 residues. CDR3 loop: CAWSSGQRSPLHF. CDR3 nucleotides: TGTGCCTGGAGCTCGGGACAGAGGTCACCCCTCCACTTT.

CDR3 sequence: CASSQDRGQGHGYTF. In nucleotides, the CDR3 is TGCGCCAGCAGCCAAGATAGGGGACAGGGACATGGCTACACCTTC. V and J are TRBV4-3 and TRBJ1-2, with 9 bases aligning to TRBD1. The CDR3 totals 15 residues. Germline V lookup: CDR1 LGHNA, CDR2 YSLEER. Trimming cost V 0 bases and J 6 bases; bases outside gene matches: 5.

This clone was counted a single time. The V gene is TRBV14, the J gene TRBJ1-1; 7 bases match TRBD1. Germline loops: CDR1 SGHDN, CDR2 FVKESK. The CDR3 spans 14 residues. V lost 4 bases and J lost 1; bases outside the gene matches: 3. As DNA, the CDR3 is TGTGCCAGCAGCCGAGCAGGGGGGAACACTGAAGCTTTCTTT. It is translated as CASSRAGGNTEAFF.

The chain has TRBV28 and TRBJ1-6, with a possible D match to TRBD1 (5 bases). The V gene's germline CDR1 is MDHEN and CDR2 SYDVKM. The CDR3 spans 13 residues. The V end was cut by 8 bases, the J end by 10 bases, with 15 bases between. CDR3 in amino acids: CASSTGGRSPLHF. The CDR3, as DNA: TGTGCCAGCTCCACCGGGGGGAGATCACCCCTCCACTTT.

This clone was observed once. The V gene is TRBV28, the J gene TRBJ1-3, with D unresolved. CDR3 size: 15 residues. Trimming stripped 6 bases from V and 2 bases from J, with 14 bases between. Germline V lookup: CDR1 MDHEN, CDR2 SYDVKM. The CDR3, as DNA: TGTGCCAGCAGCCCTGGCGGTACCCCTGGAAACACCATATATTTT. Its protein is CASSPGGTPGNTIYF.

V usage is TRBV6-1 and J usage is TRBJ1-1; D is perhaps TRBD1 (5 bases). V shed 9 bases and J shed 1 base, with 6 bases lying between them. Germline CDR1 reads MNHNS; CDR2 reads SASEGT. This CDR3 comprises 11 residues. The CDR3 protein is CASTGNTEAFF. In nucleotides, the CDR3 is TGTGCCAGTACAGGGAACACTGAAGCTTTCTTT.

This clone was seen more than once but under ten times. The chain carries TRBV7-3 and TRBJ2-1; TRBD2 is a possible D gene (7 bases). Trimming cost V 5 bases and J 2 bases, with 16 bases left between them. The CDR3 has 16 residues. Germline-derived CDR1 and CDR2 are SGHTA and FQGTGA. CDR3: CASSPHGGPTYNEQFF. In DNA, the CDR3 is TGTGCCAGCAGCCCCCACGGGGGGCCTACCTACAATGAGCAGTTCTTC. The full variable domain, its missing parts supplied by reference TRBV7-3 and TRBJ2-1, is GAGVSQTPSNKVTEKGKYVELRCDPISGHTALYWYRQSLGQGPEFLIYFQGTGAADDSGLPNDRFFAVRPEGSVSTLKIQRTERGDSAVYLCASSPHGGPTYNEQFFGPGTRLTVL.

This chain joins TRBV27 and TRBJ1-2; D perhaps matches TRBD1 (5 bases). V was trimmed by 0 bases and J by 5 bases, leaving 10 bases between them. Germline values: CDR1 MNHEY, CDR2 SMNVEV (reference sequence). This CDR3 is built from 14 residues. This chain's CDR3 is CASSLSGVKYGYTF. The CDR3 bases are TGTGCCAGCAGTTTATCAGGGGTTAAGTATGGCTACACCTTC.

The count of this clone is one. This rearrangement joins TRBV7-3 to TRBJ2-1, with 12 nucleotides matching TRBD2. The germline V gene has CDR1 SGHTA and CDR2 FQGTGA. V was clipped by 4 bases and J by 7 bases; unmatched bases: 5. CDR3 length equals 15 residues. The CDR3 nucleotides are TGTGCCAGCAGCTCTAGCGGGGGGGCGGGGAATGAGCAGTTCTTC. Translated, it gives CASSSSGGAGNEQFF.

This sequence joins TRBV6-1 and TRBJ2-7, with TRBD1 matching over 8 bases. This CDR3 has 14 residues. Germline CDR1 and CDR2: MNHNS and SASEGT. Trimming removed 6 bases from V and 0 bases from J; junction bases left unmatched: 4. The CDR3 reads CASSAGGGSYEQYF. The DNA of the CDR3 is TGTGCCAGCAGCGCAGGGGGCGGCTCCTACGAGCAGTACTTC.

This chain links TRBV27 with TRBJ1-2; D not certain. V lost 5 bases to trimming and J lost 2 bases, with 18 bases between them. Germline CDR1 and CDR2: MNHEY and SMNVEV (reference sequence). The CDR3 has 16 residues. This CDR3 is CASSPRERPSNYGYTF. CDR3 nucleotide sequence: TGTGCCAGCAGTCCCCGGGAGAGGCCTTCGAACTATGGCTACACCTTC.

This clone appeared a few times. The rearrangement joins TRBV6-1 to TRBJ1-6; 8 bases match TRBD1. Per germline, CDR1 MNHNS and CDR2 SASEGT. J gave up 8 bases and V 5 bases, and 8 bases lay outside the gene matches. The length of the CDR3 is 15 residues. CDR3 DNA sequence: TGTGCCAGCAGTAAGGGACAGGCGGCTGATTCACCCCTCCACTTT. This sequence encodes CASSKGQAADSPLHF.

CDR3 protein: CASTRTLAGNLSYNEQFF. The CDR3 nucleotides are TGTGCCAGCACCCGGACGCTAGCGGGGAATCTCTCCTACAATGAGCAGTTCTTC. V is TRBV7-9 and J is TRBJ2-1; 9 bases are a match to TRBD2. The CDR3 contains 18 residues. V lost 7 bases, J lost 0 bases, and 13 bases stayed unmatched. Germline CDR1 reads SEHNR; CDR2 reads FQNEAQ (reference sequence). Full variable domain (missing parts from reference TRBV7-9 and TRBJ2-1): DTGVSQNPRHKITKRGQNVTFRCDPISEHNRLYWYRQTLGQGPEFLTYFQNEAQLEKSRLLSDRFSAERPKGSFSTLEIQRTEQGDSAMYLCASTRTLAGNLSYNEQFFGPGTRLTVL.

The V call is TRBV6-5, the J call TRBJ1-1; D gene unclear. The germline V gene encodes CDR1 MNHEY and CDR2 SVGAGI. Between the trimmed V and J ends, which lost 3 bases and 2 bases, there was a span of 10 bases. The CDR3 length is 14 residues. CDR3 loop: CASSYEAGNTEAFF. The CDR3 DNA reads as TGTGCCAGCAGTTATGAGGCTGGAAACACTGAAGCTTTCTTT.

The rearrangement uses TRBV6-5 and TRBJ2-2; 9 bases align to TRBD2. The CDR3 sequence is 14 residues long. The germline CDR1 and CDR2 sequences are MNHEY and SVGAGI. V trimming: 7 bases; J trimming: 8 bases; junction bases outside the gene matches: 8. The CDR3 here is CASTPGGRGGELFF. CDR3 coding DNA: TGTGCCAGCACCCCAGGCGGGAGGGGAGGGGAGCTGTTTTTT.

J is TRBJ1-6 and V is TRBV5-1; D is uncertain. This CDR3 contains 15 residues. The germline V gene has CDR1 SGHRS and CDR2 YFSETQ. Trimming pared 4 bases from V and 3 bases from J, leaving 11 bases between. The CDR3 reads CASSGGRDYNSPLHF. CDR3 nucleotide sequence: TGCGCCAGCAGCGGCGGACGGGACTATAATTCACCCCTCCACTTT.

This sequence joins TRBV6-1 and TRBJ1-2; TRBD1 matches at 8 bases. The germline V gene has CDR1 MNHNS and CDR2 SASEGT. The CDR3 totals 13 residues. V dropped 5 bases and J dropped 3; count of bases not matched to a gene: 2. CDR3 in DNA: TGTGCCAGCAGTTGGGGACAGGACTATGGCTACACCTTC. Translation: CASSWGQDYGYTF.

The rearrangement uses TRBV5-4 and TRBJ1-3, with D possibly TRBD1 on 6 matching bases. The CDR3 spans 14 residues. The germline gives CDR1 SGHNT, CDR2 YYREEE (reference sequence). Trimming pared 2 bases from V and 4 bases from J, leaving 10 bases between. This chain's CDR3 is CASSLPDRGNTIYF. CDR3 nucleotides: TGTGCCAGCAGCTTACCGGACAGAGGAAACACCATATATTTT.

The rearrangement joins TRBV27 to TRBJ1-6; possible D gene TRBD1, 5 bases. Germline CDR1 and CDR2: MNHEY and SMNVEV (reference sequence). Between the trimmed V and J ends, which lost 3 bases and 6 bases, there was a span of 9 bases. CDR3 length: 14 amino acids. The CDR3 DNA reads as TGTGCCAGCAGTTTGGGTGGGGCTAATTCACCCCTCCACTTT. Protein: CASSLGGANSPLHF.